This T cell receptor beta chain was documented in a study of blood T cell repertoires in COVID-19. Per the original methods: Amplification of reference gene primers was used by the study to estimate nucleated cell counts. Generated by immunoSEQ multiplex PCR, the TCRdb table keeps only in-frame clones and is missing some. V, J and clone size are taken as reported in that table, and D and trimming were inferred from the DNA itself. The data contain 150,000 to 200,000 clones, approximately 84% of them seen just once; the ten biggest clones take up 2.5% to 3%. The CDR3 totals 11 residues. Between the trimmed V and J ends, which lost 7 bases and 6 bases, there was a span of 8 bases. Germline V gene lookup returns CDR1 ENHRY and CDR2 SYGVKD.

The V call is TRBV10-3, the J call TRBJ2-3; TRBD1 might be the D (5 bases). This TCR was sampled from an elderly woman with COVID-19, enrolled during active disease. The sample taken for sequencing was peripheral blood. This chain's CDR3 is CAIKKGDTQYF. The CDR3 DNA reads TGTGCCATCAAGAAGGGGGATACGCAGTATTTT.